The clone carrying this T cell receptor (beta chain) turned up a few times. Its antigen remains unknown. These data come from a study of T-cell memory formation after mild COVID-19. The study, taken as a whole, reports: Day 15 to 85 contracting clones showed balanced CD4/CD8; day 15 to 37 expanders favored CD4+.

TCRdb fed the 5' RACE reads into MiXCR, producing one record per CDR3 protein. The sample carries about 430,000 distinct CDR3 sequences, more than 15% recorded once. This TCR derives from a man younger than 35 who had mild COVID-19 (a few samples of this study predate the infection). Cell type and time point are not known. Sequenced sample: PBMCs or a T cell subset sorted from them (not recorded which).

CDR3 sequence reads: CASAPDGRRGYTF. In nucleotides, the CDR3 is TGTGCCAGCGCCCCCGACGGCCGACGGGGCTACACCTTC. V is TRBV27 and J is TRBJ1-2; D is unresolved. V shed 8 bases and J shed 8 bases, with 18 bases lying between them. CDR1 and CDR2 (germline): MNHEY, SMNVEV (reference sequence). The CDR3 has 13 amino acids.